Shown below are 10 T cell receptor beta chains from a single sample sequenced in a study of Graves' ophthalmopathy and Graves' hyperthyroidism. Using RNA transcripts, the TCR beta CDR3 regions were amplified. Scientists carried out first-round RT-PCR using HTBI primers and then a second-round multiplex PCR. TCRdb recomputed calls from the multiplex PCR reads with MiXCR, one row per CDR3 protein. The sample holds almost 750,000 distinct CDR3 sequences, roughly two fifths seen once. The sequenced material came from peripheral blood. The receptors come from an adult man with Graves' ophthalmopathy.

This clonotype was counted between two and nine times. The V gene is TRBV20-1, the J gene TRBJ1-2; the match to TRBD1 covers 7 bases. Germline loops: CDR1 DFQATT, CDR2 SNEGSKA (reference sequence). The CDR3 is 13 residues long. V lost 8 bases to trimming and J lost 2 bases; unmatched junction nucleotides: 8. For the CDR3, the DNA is TGCAGTCGCAATCCGGGACAGAACTATGGCTACACCTTC. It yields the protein CSRNPGQNYGYTF.

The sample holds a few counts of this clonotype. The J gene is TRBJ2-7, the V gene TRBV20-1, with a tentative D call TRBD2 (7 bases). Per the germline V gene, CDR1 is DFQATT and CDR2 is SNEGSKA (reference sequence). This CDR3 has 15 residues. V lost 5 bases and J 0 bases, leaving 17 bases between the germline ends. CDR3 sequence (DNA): TGCAGTGCTGGGGGGGGGCGGGGGTCCTCCTACGAGCAGTACTTC. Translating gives CSAGGGRGSSYEQYF.

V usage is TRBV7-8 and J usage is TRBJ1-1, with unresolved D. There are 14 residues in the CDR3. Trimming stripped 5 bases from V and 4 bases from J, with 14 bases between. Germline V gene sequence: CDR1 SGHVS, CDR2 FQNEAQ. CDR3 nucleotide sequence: TGTGCCAGCAGCCCACGACGGGATTCCACTGAAGCTTTCTTT. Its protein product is CASSPRRDSTEAFF.

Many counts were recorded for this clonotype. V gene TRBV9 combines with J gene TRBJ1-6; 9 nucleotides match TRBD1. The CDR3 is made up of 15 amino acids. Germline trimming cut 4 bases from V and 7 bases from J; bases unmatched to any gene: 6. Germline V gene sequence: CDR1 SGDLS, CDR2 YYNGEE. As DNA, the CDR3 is TGTGCCAGCAGCCAAGTACAGGGGGCAAATTCACCCCTCCACTTT. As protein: CASSQVQGANSPLHF. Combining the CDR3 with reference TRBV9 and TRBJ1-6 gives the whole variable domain DSGVTQTPKHLITATGQRVTLRCSPRSGDLSVYWYQQSLDQGLQFLIQYYNGEERAKGNILERFSAQQFPDLHSELNLSSLELGDSALYFCASSQVQGANSPLHFGNGTRLTVT.

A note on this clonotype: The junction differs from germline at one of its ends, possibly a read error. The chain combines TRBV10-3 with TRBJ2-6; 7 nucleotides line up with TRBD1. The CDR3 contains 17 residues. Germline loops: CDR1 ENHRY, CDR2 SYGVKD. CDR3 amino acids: CASSYDRAQSGANVLTF. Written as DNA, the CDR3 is TGTGCCAGCAGTTATGACAGGGCCCAATCTGGGGCCAACGTCCTGACTTTC.

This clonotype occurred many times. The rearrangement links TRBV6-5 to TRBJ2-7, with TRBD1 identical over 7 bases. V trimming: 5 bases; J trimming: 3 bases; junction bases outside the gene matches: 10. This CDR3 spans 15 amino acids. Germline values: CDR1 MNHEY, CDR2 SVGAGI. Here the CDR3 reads CASSKYRGQDYEQYF. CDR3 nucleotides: TGTGCCAGCAGTAAATACCGCGGACAGGACTACGAGCAGTACTTC.

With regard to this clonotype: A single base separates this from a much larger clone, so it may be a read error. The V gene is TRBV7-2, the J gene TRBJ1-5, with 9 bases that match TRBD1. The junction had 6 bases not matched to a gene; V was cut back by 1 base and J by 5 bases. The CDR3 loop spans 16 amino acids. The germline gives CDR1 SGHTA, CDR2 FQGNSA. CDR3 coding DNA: TGTGCCAGCAGCTTAGGCGGACAGGGGTGGGATCAGCCCCAGCATTTT. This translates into CASSLGGQGWDQPQHF.

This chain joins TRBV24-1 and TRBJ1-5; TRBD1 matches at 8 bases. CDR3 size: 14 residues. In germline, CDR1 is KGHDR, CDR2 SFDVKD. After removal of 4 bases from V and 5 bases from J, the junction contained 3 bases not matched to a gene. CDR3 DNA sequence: TGTGCCACCAGTGACCCGGACAGGGATCAGCCCCAGCATTTT. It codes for CATSDPDRDQPQHF.

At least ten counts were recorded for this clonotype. DNA for the CDR3: TGTGCCAGCAGCTCCAAGGACAGGATGAACTATGGCTACACCTTC. Translating it yields CASSSKDRMNYGYTF. The chain is built from TRBV7-9 and TRBJ1-2; 7 bases match TRBD1. The CDR3 runs 15 residues. Trimming cost V 4 bases and J 2 bases; bases outside gene matches: 7. The germline V gene encodes CDR1 SEHNR and CDR2 FQNEAQ (reference sequence). Drawing the rest from reference TRBV7-9 and TRBJ1-2, the complete variable domain is DTGVSQNPRHKITKRGQNVTFRCDPISEHNRLYWYRQTLGQGPEFLTYFQNEAQLEKSRLLSDRFSAERPKGSFSTLEIQRTEQGDSAMYLCASSSKDRMNYGYTFGSGTRLTVV.

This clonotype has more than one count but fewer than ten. CDR3 amino acids: CSATGQGAIYEQYF. Here the CDR3 DNA reads TGCAGTGCAACAGGACAGGGGGCGATTTACGAGCAGTACTTC. The V call is TRBV20-1, the J call TRBJ2-7; 11 bases are a match to TRBD1. This CDR3 is built from 14 residues. V was pared by 6 bases and J by 4 bases, with 8 bases of the junction left unmatched. Germline assignment: CDR1 DFQATT and CDR2 SNEGSKA (reference sequence).